This entry lists 27 T cell receptor beta chains sequenced from one sample in a study of OX40 agonist ivuxolimab in advanced cancers. Generated by immunoSEQ multiplex PCR, the TCRdb table keeps only in-frame clones and is missing some. The table has tens of thousands of clones, roughly 94% seen once. The sequenced sample was CD4+ or CD8+ T cells sorted from blood, obtained in a trial of the OX40 agonist ivuxolimab. The receptors originated from an adult with an advanced solid tumor such as melanoma, head and neck, liver or kidney cancer.

This clone was seen a handful of times. The genes are TRBV4-3 and TRBJ2-1; TRBD2 might be the D (5 bases). From germline, CDR1 is LGHNA and CDR2 YSLEER. V was shortened by 1 base and J by 4 bases, with 11 bases between the two germline ends. The CDR3 has 15 amino acids. The CDR3 sequence: CASSQALTIYNEQFF. As DNA, the CDR3 is TGCGCCAGCAGCCAAGCCCTGACTATTTACAATGAGCAGTTCTTC.

This chain joins TRBV2 and TRBJ2-1; D gene ambiguous. Trimming removed 3 bases from V and 9 bases from J, with 6 bases in between. The CDR3 is 11 residues long. The germline CDR1 and CDR2 sequences are SNHLY and FYNNEI. Here the CDR3 reads CASSDAIEQFF. The CDR3 nucleotides are TGTGCCAGCAGTGACGCAATTGAGCAGTTCTTC.

V is TRBV11-3 and J is TRBJ1-1, with a weak D call TRBD1 (6 bases). This CDR3 comprises 13 residues. The V gene's germline CDR1 is SGHNT and CDR2 YENEEA. V was cut by 5 bases and J by 4 bases, with 11 bases left in between. CDR3 region: CASSTGTVTEAFF. As DNA, the CDR3 is TGTGCCAGCAGCACAGGGACGGTCACTGAAGCTTTCTTT.

This chain joins TRBV9 and TRBJ2-3; D is unresolved. The germline V gene has CDR1 SGDLS and CDR2 YYNGEE. The CDR3 sequence is 15 residues long. Trimming pared 0 bases from V and 3 bases from J, leaving 11 bases between. In DNA form, the CDR3 reads TGTGCCAGCAGCGTAGCGGCAGGTGGAACAGATACGCAGTATTTT. Translated, it gives CASSVAAGGTDTQYF.

The chain recombines TRBV25-1 with TRBJ2-2, with 13 bases fitting TRBD2. CDR1 and CDR2 from the germline V gene are MGHDK and SYGVNS. V dropped 8 bases and J dropped 5; count of bases not matched to a gene: 5. The CDR3 is 15 residues long. The CDR3 here is CASAKTSGRTGELFF. The CDR3 bases are TGTGCCAGCGCTAAGACTAGCGGGAGGACCGGGGAGCTGTTTTTT.

The V call is TRBV29-1, the J call TRBJ2-7; a weak D match, TRBD1 (6 bases). The CDR3 loop spans 12 amino acids. Trimming shortened V by 5 bases and J by 7 bases, and 15 bases separated the two germline ends. Per the germline V gene, CDR1 is SQVTM and CDR2 is ANQGSEA. For the CDR3, the DNA is TGCAGCGTTTCAGGGGAATGGTGGGAGCAGTACTTC. This encodes CSVSGEWWEQYF.

The chain has TRBV7-8 and TRBJ1-1; D is undetermined. CDR3 length: 11 amino acids. Germline values: CDR1 SGHVS, CDR2 FQNEAQ. Trimming stripped 7 bases from V and 2 bases from J, with 5 bases between. This CDR3 reads CASIVNTEAFF. CDR3 coding DNA: TGTGCCAGCATCGTTAACACTGAAGCTTTCTTT.

In DNA, the CDR3 is TGTGCCAGCAGCCCCCTAGGTGTTAGAGACTCCTACAATGAGCAGTTCTTC. It encodes CASSPLGVRDSYNEQFF. The gene calls are TRBV7-9 and TRBJ2-1; unclear D gene. Trimming shortened V by 5 bases and J by 0 bases, and 17 bases separated the two germline ends. The CDR3 is 17 residues long. The germline gives CDR1 SEHNR, CDR2 FQNEAQ (reference sequence).

The chain carries TRBV15 and TRBJ2-2, with TRBD2 as a possible D gene (5 bases). The CDR3 is made up of 14 amino acids. CDR1 is LNHNV, CDR2 YYDKDF, per germline (reference sequence). Trimming left V 5 bases short and J 7 bases short, with 14 bases between. The CDR3 loop reads CATSSRFGGGELFF. The CDR3 coding sequence is TGTGCCACCAGCTCCCGGTTTGGAGGCGGGGAGCTGTTTTTT.

The chain recombines TRBV28 with TRBJ2-7; D possibly corresponds to TRBD1 (6 bases). With 6 bases removed from V and 4 bases from J, the gap between germline ends came to 16 bases. Germline V gives CDR1 MDHEN, CDR2 SYDVKM. There are 14 residues in the CDR3. Here the CDR3 reads CASSLLGRGYEQYF. CDR3 sequence (DNA): TGTGCCAGCAGCCTTTTAGGCAGGGGTTACGAGCAGTACTTC. Full variable domain (remainder filled in from reference TRBV28 and TRBJ2-7): DVKVTQSSRYLVKRTGEKVFLECVQDMDHENMFWYRQDPGLGLRLIYFSYDVKMKEKGDIPEGYSVSREKKERFSLILESASTNQTSMYLCASSLLGRGYEQYFGPGTRLTVT.

This chain connects TRBV19 to TRBJ1-3; D gene unclear. The CDR3 covers 17 residues. Between the trimmed V and J ends, which lost 0 bases and 0 bases, there was a span of 12 bases. The germline V gene encodes CDR1 LNHDA and CDR2 SQIVND (reference sequence). The CDR3 DNA sequence: TGTGCCAGTAGTATAGATCTATTTCTAGGCTCTGGAAACACCATATATTTT. This translates into CASSIDLFLGSGNTIYF.

This clone has only one observation. The chain carries TRBV7-6 and TRBJ2-7; possibly TRBD1 for D (6 bases). The V and J ends lost 1 base and 3 bases respectively, with 7 bases between them. The CDR3 has 13 residues. Germline V CDR1 and CDR2: SGHVS, FNYEAQ. CDR3 sequence reads: CASSLGQVYEQYF. CDR3 sequence (DNA): TGTGCCAGCAGCTTAGGACAGGTCTACGAGCAGTACTTC.

This chain joins TRBV11-3 and TRBJ1-2; 9 bases line up with TRBD1. Germline V lookup: CDR1 SGHNT, CDR2 YENEEA. This CDR3 is 14 amino acids long. V lost 4 bases and J lost 4; bases outside the gene matches: 4. The CDR3 sequence: CASSSGQGIYGYTF. In nucleotides, the CDR3 is TGTGCCAGCAGCTCAGGACAGGGGATCTATGGCTACACCTTC.

This chain links TRBV5-1 with TRBJ2-2; 14 bases match TRBD2. CDR3 size: 17 residues. Germline V lookup: CDR1 SGHRS, CDR2 YFSETQ. Trimming removed 0 bases from V and 4 bases from J; junction bases left unmatched: 2. This CDR3 reads CASSLGLAGGFTGELFF. The CDR3 DNA sequence: TGCGCCAGCAGCTTGGGACTAGCGGGAGGGTTCACCGGGGAGCTGTTTTTT.

The chain joins TRBV6-5 to TRBJ2-5, with D perhaps matching TRBD2 (6 bases). V lost 8 bases to trimming and J lost 7 bases, with 17 bases between them. The CDR3 length is 13 residues. Germline V gene lookup returns CDR1 MNHEY and CDR2 SVGAGI. Written as DNA, the CDR3 is TGTGCCAGCGAGCTAGCGCCCGGTGGGACCCAGTACTTC. This sequence encodes CASELAPGGTQYF.

The gene calls are TRBV13 and TRBJ2-6, with TRBD1 as a possible D gene (6 bases). The CDR3 contains 19 residues. Germline V gives CDR1 PRHDT, CDR2 FYEKMQ (reference sequence). Trimming stripped 5 bases from V and 0 bases from J, with 20 bases between. The CDR3 loop reads CASSDTIRTEISGANVLTF. The CDR3 DNA reads TGTGCCAGCAGCGACACCATAAGGACAGAAATCTCTGGGGCCAACGTCCTGACTTTC.

This clone was counted a single time. V and J are TRBV29-1 and TRBJ2-7; D might be TRBD1 (6 bases). The CDR3 has 12 residues. Per germline, CDR1 SQVTM and CDR2 ANQGSEA. The V gene lost 6 bases and the J gene lost 3 bases, with 12 bases spanning the gap. CDR3 DNA: TGCAGCGTCTCCCAGGGGTTCTACGAGCAGTACTTC. Translated, it gives CSVSQGFYEQYF.

V usage is TRBV27 and J usage is TRBJ1-5; D is unresolved. CDR3 size: 13 residues. Per the germline V gene, CDR1 is MNHEY and CDR2 is SMNVEV (reference sequence). The V end was cut by 6 bases, the J end by 3 bases, with 9 bases between. The CDR3 DNA is TGTGCCAGCAGACAAGCTCTCAATCAGCCCCAGCATTTT. This sequence encodes CASRQALNQPQHF.

V and J are TRBV9 and TRBJ2-1; possible D gene TRBD2, 5 bases. CDR3 length: 14 residues. CDR1 and CDR2 from the germline V gene are SGDLS and YYNGEE. The V gene lost 3 bases and the J gene lost 8 bases, with 15 bases spanning the gap. The CDR3 region is CASSAELGLDEQFF. In DNA form, the CDR3 reads TGTGCCAGCAGCGCAGAACTAGGCCTGGATGAGCAGTTCTTC.

CDR3 sequence reads: CASSLAGHYEQYF. The CDR3 DNA reads as TGTGCCAGCAGCTTAGCTGGTCACTACGAGCAGTACTTC. The V gene is TRBV7-6, the J gene TRBJ2-7; D is ambiguous. The CDR3 has 13 amino acids. The V end was cut by 0 bases, the J end by 3 bases, with 6 bases between. The germline V gene has CDR1 SGHVS and CDR2 FNYEAQ.

This rearrangement joins TRBV19 to TRBJ2-1, with TRBD1 matching 7 bases. The germline V gene encodes CDR1 LNHDA and CDR2 SQIVND (reference sequence). V gave up 9 bases and J gave up 3 bases; unmatched junction bases: 5. This CDR3 comprises 13 residues. The DNA for the CDR3 is TGTGCCAGCACGACAGGGAACTACAATGAGCAGTTCTTC. Translating gives CASTTGNYNEQFF.

The chain couples TRBV7-9 to TRBJ2-7; the match to TRBD2 covers 14 bases. This CDR3 is 19 amino acids long. Germline lookup yields CDR1 SEHNR and CDR2 FQNEAQ (reference sequence). With 5 bases clipped from V and 0 bases from J, the junction kept 12 bases outside the gene matches. CDR3 DNA: TGTGCCAGCAGCCCGGTGGGACTAGCGGGAGCTGGAGGCTCCTACGAGCAGTACTTC. Protein: CASSPVGLAGAGGSYEQYF.

The chain carries TRBV18 and TRBJ2-5, with D possibly called TRBD1 or TRBD2 (5 bases each). This CDR3 comprises 15 residues. V was pared by 5 bases and J by 1 base, with 14 bases between. Germline CDR1 reads KGHSH; CDR2 reads LQKENI. CDR3 coding DNA: TGTGCCAGCTCAACCTACGGGGACGGCCAAGAGACCCAGTACTTC. It encodes CASSTYGDGQETQYF.

The rearrangement links TRBV4-3 to TRBJ1-3; D uncertain. The V and J ends lost 0 bases and 3 bases respectively, with 9 bases between them. CDR1 and CDR2 (germline): LGHNA, YSLEER. CDR3 length: 15 amino acids. The CDR3, as DNA: TGCGCCAGCAGCCAAGATGATATGGATGGAAACACCATATATTTT. Protein sequence: CASSQDDMDGNTIYF.

V is TRBV2 and J is TRBJ1-1; D remains ambiguous. V lost 2 bases to trimming and J lost 6 bases, with 13 bases between them. CDR1 is SNHLY, CDR2 FYNNEI, per germline. The CDR3 is 14 residues long. Here the CDR3 reads CASSESLLSPEAFF. The CDR3 bases are TGTGCCAGCAGTGAATCGCTACTCTCTCCTGAAGCTTTCTTT.

As DNA, the CDR3 is TGTGCCAGCAGCTGGGATGACCGGGACACTAACACCGGGGAGCTGTTTTTT. This codes for CASSWDDRDTNTGELFF. This chain joins TRBV5-6 and TRBJ2-2; D possibly corresponds to TRBD1 (6 bases). Germline assignment: CDR1 SGHDT and CDR2 YYEEEE. CDR3 length equals 17 residues. The V end lost 3 bases, the J end lost 2 bases, and 17 bases lay between the germline ends.

V gene TRBV12-1 combines with J gene TRBJ2-5; TRBD1 is the table's D call and was not checked against the DNA. TRBV12-1 is described as a pseudogene. This CDR3 contains 17 residues. CDR3 coding DNA: TGTGCCAGCAGCTTTGTCCGGACAGTAAAAGAGGTTGAGACCCAGTACTTC. The encoded protein is CASSFVRTVKEVETQYF.